Included here is one T cell receptor (beta chain) sequence, with context. The data stem from a study of blood T cell repertoires in COVID-19. Study-level information: PBMCs, B-cell-depleted T cells, or T cells were the source of the cDNA or gDNA that made up the material.

Per the authors' pipeline: Cell counts per sample came from amplifying reference gene primers. Profiled with immunoSEQ multiplex PCR; TCRdb holds only in-frame clones, not every one. V, J and clone size were drawn from that table, and D and trimming were deduced from the DNA. Of around 92,000 clones in the sample, 89% were seen once. The sequenced material came from peripheral blood. The source of this sequence is a woman of 80 years or more with active COVID-19.

CDR3 protein: CASSRPGGTTGELFF. CDR3 sequence (DNA): TGTGCCAGCTCGAGGCCTGGAGGAACCACCGGGGAGCTGTTTTTT. This chain links TRBV18 with TRBJ2-2; a possible D gene is TRBD2 (5 bases). Between the trimmed V and J ends, which lost 6 bases and 4 bases, there was a span of 15 bases. Per the germline V gene, CDR1 is KGHSH and CDR2 is LQKENI. The CDR3 extends over 15 amino acids. Complete variable domain (other parts from reference TRBV18 and TRBJ2-2): NAGVMQNPRHLVRRRGQEARLRCSPMKGHSHVYWYRQLPEEGLKFMVYLQKENIIDESGMPKERFSAEFPKEGPSILRIQQVVRGDSAAYFCASSRPGGTTGELFFGEGSRLTVL.